Presented here are 27 T cell receptor beta chains from one specimen sequenced in a study of blood T cell repertoires in COVID-19. Produced via immunoSEQ multiplex PCR; TCRdb's table is partial and in-frame only. The data contain 150,000 to 200,000 clones, over 80% of them singletons. Sequenced input: peripheral blood. Receptor source: a woman aged 30 to 39 with acute or convalescent COVID-19.

The chain combines TRBV7-2 with TRBJ1-4, with 9 bases lining up with TRBD1. Germline CDR1 and CDR2: SGHTA and FQGNSA. The CDR3 spans 13 residues. The V segment lost 5 bases and the J segment 11 bases; nucleotides outside the gene matches: 6. Here the CDR3 reads CASSPGQGRKLFF. The CDR3 DNA sequence: TGTGCCAGCAGCCCCGGACAGGGGAGGAAACTGTTTTTT.

This chain connects TRBV19 to TRBJ2-7; D is undetermined. The CDR3 has 15 amino acids. Looked up from germline, CDR1 is LNHDA and CDR2 is SQIVND (reference sequence). Trimming took off 2 bases at V and 0 bases at J, with 11 bases between the two ends. CDR3 in DNA: TGTGCCAGTAGTATAACCGGGTCCTACTCCTACGAGCAGTACTTC. Protein product: CASSITGSYSYEQYF.

This chain uses TRBV7-2 with TRBJ1-2, with D perhaps matching TRBD1 (6 bases). The CDR3 totals 13 residues. The germline gives CDR1 SGHTA, CDR2 FQGNSA. V shed 4 bases and J shed 2 bases, with 8 bases lying between them. CDR3 in amino acids: CASSSGQNYGYTF. The CDR3 DNA is TGTGCCAGCAGCTCAGGACAGAACTATGGCTACACCTTC.

The chain uses TRBV6-5 and TRBJ2-7; 10 bases map to TRBD2. Germline V CDR1 and CDR2: MNHEY, SVGAGI. V dropped 6 bases and J dropped 13; count of bases not matched to a gene: 9. The CDR3 is 12 residues long. The CDR3 DNA reads TGTGCCAGCAGGGCCAGCGGGAGGGCACCTTACTTC. This encodes CASRASGRAPYF.

The chain recombines TRBV5-5 with TRBJ1-5, with 8 bases that match TRBD1. Germline V gene sequence: CDR1 SGHKS, CDR2 YYEKEE (reference sequence). There are 14 residues in the CDR3. Trimming removed 4 bases from V and 4 bases from J; junction bases left unmatched: 4. The CDR3 DNA sequence: TGTGCCAGCAGCGCCTGGACAGGGAATCAGCCCCAGCATTTT. Amino acids: CASSAWTGNQPQHF.

The V call is TRBV10-3, the J call TRBJ2-7, with TRBD2 as a possible D gene (6 bases). The CDR3 has 16 residues. V was pared by 1 base and J by 2 bases, with 15 bases between. Germline V lookup: CDR1 ENHRY, CDR2 SYGVKD. The chain's CDR3 is CAISEYGGNIAYEQYF. Here the CDR3 DNA reads TGTGCCATCAGTGAGTACGGCGGGAACATAGCCTACGAGCAGTACTTC.

This clone was found many times. This chain links TRBV4-1 with TRBJ2-7; weak D call: TRBD2 (5 bases). V gave up 6 bases and J gave up 3 bases, with 12 bases separating them. The germline CDR1 and CDR2 sequences are MGHRA and YSYEKL. The CDR3 loop spans 13 amino acids. For the CDR3, the DNA is TGCGCCAGCAGTCCGGGGTGGAACTACGAGCAGTACTTC. Encoded protein: CASSPGWNYEQYF.

This chain connects TRBV28 to TRBJ1-4, with D perhaps TRBD1 (5 bases). The length of the CDR3 is 14 residues. Germline assignment: CDR1 MDHEN and CDR2 SYDVKM. V dropped 7 bases and J dropped 7 bases, with 16 bases sitting between them. CDR3 DNA: TGTGCCAGCACTGAACGGAGGGGTGGTGAAAAACTGTTTTTT. This gives the protein CASTERRGGEKLFF.

V gene TRBV28 combines with J gene TRBJ2-7; 7 bases fit TRBD1. The germline CDR1 and CDR2 sequences are MDHEN and SYDVKM. CDR3 size: 13 residues. Germline trimming cut 3 bases from V and 2 bases from J; bases unmatched to any gene: 1. The CDR3 reads CASSFGQAYEQYF. Written as DNA, the CDR3 is TGTGCCAGCAGTTTCGGACAGGCCTACGAGCAGTACTTC.

The gene calls are TRBV2 and TRBJ2-5; the match to TRBD2 covers 12 bases. V shed 9 bases and J 4 bases; nucleotides not matched to a gene: 9. The length of the CDR3 is 15 residues. Germline values: CDR1 SNHLY, CDR2 FYNNEI. CDR3 bases: TGTGCCAGTCTGACTAGCGGGGGAATAACAGAGACCCAGTACTTC. It specifies CASLTSGGITETQYF.

This chain joins TRBV5-1 and TRBJ2-1, with 9 bases aligning to TRBD1. The J segment lost 0 bases and the V segment lost 5 bases, leaving 9 bases of the junction unmatched. This CDR3 comprises 17 residues. From germline, CDR1 is SGHRS and CDR2 YFSETQ. CDR3 sequence: CASSPGTGSSSYNEQFF. DNA of the CDR3: TGCGCCAGCAGTCCCGGGACAGGGTCGAGCTCCTACAATGAGCAGTTCTTC.

V usage is TRBV28 and J usage is TRBJ2-1; unclear D gene. Trimming took off 5 bases at V and 12 bases at J, with 14 bases between the two ends. Per germline, CDR1 MDHEN and CDR2 SYDVKM. The CDR3 totals 12 residues. The CDR3 coding sequence is TGTGCCAGCAGTCCTCCACTCGTTGGGCAGTTCTTC. Translating it yields CASSPPLVGQFF.

The genes are TRBV5-4 and TRBJ2-7, with D perhaps matching TRBD2 (6 bases). Germline-derived CDR1 and CDR2 are SGHNT and YYREEE (reference sequence). The CDR3 has 16 residues. V lost 4 bases and J 5 bases, leaving 22 bases between the germline ends. The CDR3 coding sequence is TGTGCCAGCAGCCGGCCGGTCGGGTACGGAGGGGACGAGCAGTACTTC. It yields the protein CASSRPVGYGGDEQYF.

This clone was recorded only once. The rearrangement links TRBV27 to TRBJ1-2, with TRBD1 as a possible D gene (6 bases). This CDR3 region has 15 residues. Trimming pared 6 bases from V and 4 bases from J, leaving 18 bases between. Germline V gene data show CDR1 as MNHEY and CDR2 as SMNVEV (reference sequence). CDR3 in DNA: TGTGCCAGCAGCGTGGGGGGGGCGCGGGCCTATGGCTACACCTTC. This encodes CASSVGGARAYGYTF.

The rearrangement uses TRBV6-1 and TRBJ1-6, with D tentatively TRBD1 (6 bases). The CDR3 has 16 residues. CDR1 MNHNS and CDR2 SASEGT come from the germline V gene. Trimming shortened V by 0 bases and J by 14 bases, and 20 bases separated the two germline ends. The CDR3 spells CASSEAGGGRSYSLHF. CDR3 nucleotides: TGTGCCAGCAGTGAAGCAGGGGGGGGACGGTCTTATTCCCTCCACTTT.

V and J are TRBV7-2 and TRBJ1-4, with 8 bases matching TRBD1. Germline trimming cut 1 base from V and 4 bases from J; bases unmatched to any gene: 2. The CDR3 contains 15 residues. Per germline, CDR1 SGHTA and CDR2 FQGNSA. CDR3 amino acids: CASSLVDRVNEKLFF. The CDR3 DNA reads as TGTGCCAGCAGCTTAGTGGACAGGGTTAATGAAAAACTGTTTTTT.

The V and J genes are TRBV3-1 (or the pseudogene TRBV3-2) and TRBJ2-2, with 9 positions matching TRBD1. Germline V gives CDR1 LGHDT, CDR2 YNNKEL (reference sequence). The CDR3 is made up of 15 amino acids. Trimming took 3 bases from V and 5 from J; bases not matched to a gene: 4. CDR3 nucleotides: TGTGCCAGCAGCCATGGACAGGGGAGGACCGGGGAGCTGTTTTTT. Its translation: CASSHGQGRTGELFF.

CDR3 sequence reads: CASSINLGQSNQPQHF. The CDR3 DNA reads as TGTGCCAGCAGCATAAATCTGGGACAGAGCAATCAGCCCCAGCATTTT. This chain joins TRBV7-2 and TRBJ1-5, with TRBD1 identical over 7 bases. The CDR3 covers 16 residues. Per germline, CDR1 SGHTA and CDR2 FQGNSA. V was pared by 5 bases and J by 1 base, with 8 bases of the junction left unmatched.

The rearrangement joins TRBV7-9 to TRBJ2-1; TRBD1 is a possible D gene (7 bases). The germline CDR1 and CDR2 sequences are SEHNR and FQNEAQ (reference sequence). V was cut by 1 base and J by 0 bases, with 10 bases left in between. The CDR3 is 16 amino acids. CDR3 DNA: TGTGCCAGCAGCTTAGGACAGGGAGGCTCCTACAATGAGCAGTTCTTC. This translates into CASSLGQGGSYNEQFF.

This clone came up a few times. The chain joins TRBV27 to TRBJ2-1; TRBD2 matches 10 bases. CDR3 length: 15 residues. Germline trimming cut 4 bases from V and 7 bases from J; bases unmatched to any gene: 7. The V gene's germline CDR1 is MNHEY and CDR2 SMNVEV (reference sequence). CDR3: CASSSLAGVGNEQFF. CDR3 coding DNA: TGTGCCAGCAGTTCTCTAGCGGGAGTCGGTAATGAGCAGTTCTTC.

The chain joins TRBV19 to TRBJ1-2; TRBD1 matches 8 bases. The V and J ends lost 5 bases and 4 bases, in that order; junction bases with no gene match: 6. The CDR3 sequence is 14 residues long. CDR1 and CDR2 (germline): LNHDA, SQIVND (reference sequence). This CDR3 is CASSAGQGSYGYTF. The CDR3 nucleotides are TGTGCCAGTAGTGCTGGACAGGGCTCCTATGGCTACACCTTC.

This clone was recorded once. The chain uses TRBV6-5 and TRBJ1-1, with a weak D call TRBD1 (6 bases). Germline CDR1 is MNHEY and CDR2 is SVGAGI. The CDR3 has 15 amino acids. Trimming removed 4 bases from V and 3 bases from J, with 15 bases in between. The CDR3 bases are TGTGCCAGCAGTTTCTCGACAGGCCGGTACACTGAAGCTTTCTTT. Translation gives CASSFSTGRYTEAFF.

V and J are TRBV12-3 or TRBV12-4 and TRBJ2-1; D gene unclear. This CDR3 has 11 amino acids. Trimming took off 3 bases at V and 7 bases at J, with 4 bases between the two ends. The CDR3 region has the DNA TGTGCCAGCAGTTTGTCGAATGAGCAGTTCTTC. It codes for CASSLSNEQFF.

The chain recombines TRBV30 with TRBJ2-7, with a weak D call TRBD2 (6 bases). Germline CDR1 reads GTSNPN; CDR2 reads SVGIG (reference sequence). Trimming pared 3 bases from V and 5 bases from J, leaving 8 bases between. This CDR3 comprises 11 residues. The CDR3 DNA sequence: TGTGCCTGGAGGGGGGGACACGAGCAGTACTTC. As protein: CAWRGGHEQYF.

The chain joins TRBV9 to TRBJ2-3; 7 positions match TRBD2. The CDR3 is 11 amino acids. Germline values: CDR1 SGDLS, CDR2 YYNGEE. Unmatched junction bases numbered 0, after V lost 7 bases and J lost 4 bases. CDR3 bases: TGTGCCAGCGGACTAGCAGATACGCAGTATTTT. Amino acid sequence: CASGLADTQYF.

This rearrangement joins TRBV9 to TRBJ1-2; a weak D match, TRBD1 (5 bases). The V gene lost 0 bases and the J gene lost 8 bases, with 14 bases spanning the gap. The CDR3 consists of 14 residues. Germline assignment: CDR1 SGDLS and CDR2 YYNGEE. CDR3 in DNA: TGTGCCAGCAGCGTAGACATCGGGGGACGAGGCTACACCTTC. The encoded protein is CASSVDIGGRGYTF.

This clone occurred once. Other DNA sequences from this sample encode an identical CDR3 as well. The rearrangement joins TRBV9 to TRBJ2-3, with D maybe TRBD2 (7 bases). V was clipped by 0 bases and J by 2 bases, with 13 bases between them. Germline-derived CDR1 and CDR2 are SGDLS and YYNGEE. This CDR3 spans 16 amino acids. In DNA, the CDR3 is TGTGCCAGCAGCGTAGCCGGCGGGGGCACCACAGATACGCAGTATTTT. It is translated as CASSVAGGGTTDTQYF.